This entry lists 11 T cell receptor beta chains sequenced from one sample in a study of blood T cell repertoires in COVID-19. Generated by immunoSEQ multiplex PCR, the TCRdb table keeps only in-frame clones and is missing some. The sample includes around 100,000 clones, around 90% of them seen just once. The sample was peripheral blood. Source of these receptors: a man between 45 and 60 years old in a cohort sampled during active COVID-19.

The chain carries TRBV24-1 and TRBJ2-1; D is perhaps TRBD2 (7 bases). The length of the CDR3 is 14 residues. Looked up from germline, CDR1 is KGHDR and CDR2 is SFDVKD. V lost 8 bases, J lost 5 bases, and 15 bases lay in between. CDR3 sequence reads: CATMGGALDNEQFF. The DNA for the CDR3 is TGTGCCACCATGGGGGGGGCCTTGGACAATGAGCAGTTCTTC.

Here the CDR3 reads CASSLRAGAKSGDTQYF. The CDR3 bases are TGCGCCAGCAGCTTGCGAGCGGGGGCTAAATCCGGAGATACGCAGTATTTT. The chain employs TRBV5-1 and TRBJ2-3; 8 bases agree with TRBD2. The CDR3 loop spans 17 amino acids. With V trimmed by 1 base and J by 5 bases, 12 bases remained unmatched. Germline assignment: CDR1 SGHRS and CDR2 YFSETQ.

The chain employs TRBV5-1 and TRBJ2-3; 7 bases fit TRBD2. Germline V gene sequence: CDR1 SGHRS, CDR2 YFSETQ. The CDR3 covers 16 residues. With V trimmed by 0 bases and J by 0 bases, 4 bases remained unmatched. The CDR3 region has the DNA TGCGCCAGCAGCTTGGATCGAGCGGGGAGCACAGATACGCAGTATTTT. Translating gives CASSLDRAGSTDTQYF. Full variable domain (remainder filled in from reference TRBV5-1 and TRBJ2-3): KAGVTQTPRYLIKTRGQQVTLSCSPISGHRSVSWYQQTPGQGLQFLFEYFSETQRNKGNFPGRFSGRQFSNSRSEMNVSTLELGDSALYLCASSLDRAGSTDTQYFGPGTRLTVL.

The chain links TRBV11-3 to TRBJ2-5, with 11 nucleotides matching TRBD2. V lost 2 bases to trimming and J lost 1 base; unmatched junction nucleotides: 6. Germline loops: CDR1 SGHNT, CDR2 YENEEA. The CDR3 contains 17 residues. DNA for the CDR3: TGTGCCAGCAGCTTACTAGCGGGGGGTGGAGTCCAAGAGACCCAGTACTTC. This gives the protein CASSLLAGGGVQETQYF.

The gene calls are TRBV6-5 and TRBJ2-7; TRBD1 agrees at 9 bases. The CDR3 covers 13 residues. Germline values: CDR1 MNHEY, CDR2 SVGAGI. After removal of 6 bases from V and 3 bases from J, the junction contained 3 bases not matched to a gene. As DNA, the CDR3 is TGTGCCAGCAGGCGACAGGGGGGCTACGAGCAGTACGTC. The encoded protein is CASRRQGGYEQYV.

This rearrangement joins TRBV4-2 to TRBJ2-1; 8 nucleotides match TRBD1. The CDR3 has 14 residues. Germline assignment: CDR1 LGHNA and CDR2 YNFKEQ. Trimming took 1 base from V and 6 from J; bases not matched to a gene: 2. This chain's CDR3 is CASSQGTGRNEQFF. DNA of the CDR3: TGTGCCAGCAGCCAAGGGACAGGGCGCAATGAGCAGTTCTTC.

This chain connects TRBV18 to TRBJ2-1; a possible D gene is TRBD1 (6 bases). The germline V gene encodes CDR1 KGHSH and CDR2 LQKENI. This CDR3 is built from 14 residues. V shed 9 bases and J shed 0 bases, with 12 bases lying between them. The CDR3 region has the DNA TGTGCCAGTTTAACAGGGAGCTCCTACAATGAGCAGTTCTTC. Amino acid sequence: CASLTGSSYNEQFF.

This clone has a single count. The rearrangement links TRBV7-9 to TRBJ2-7, with a tentative D call TRBD2 (6 bases). V lost 0 bases and J 3 bases, leaving 6 bases between the germline ends. CDR3 length equals 13 residues. CDR1 is SEHNR, CDR2 FQNEAQ, per germline (reference sequence). The CDR3 reads CASSLAGGYEQYV. DNA of the CDR3: TGTGCCAGCAGCTTAGCGGGGGGCTACGAGCAGTACGTC.

A remark on this clone: Relative to the germline gene, one junction end is altered; a read error may explain this. This chain joins TRBV6-5 and TRBJ2-1; TRBD2 matches 8 bases. The germline V gene encodes CDR1 MNHEY and CDR2 SVGAGI. There are 11 residues in the CDR3. CDR3 bases: TGTGCCAGCCATAGCGGGACTTCCGCAGTCTTC. Protein sequence: CASHSGTSAVF.

The gene calls are TRBV7-2 and TRBJ2-3; D gene uncertain. Germline-derived CDR1 and CDR2 are SGHTA and FQGNSA. The CDR3 contains 13 residues. V lost 1 base, J lost 6 bases, and 8 bases lay in between. CDR3 sequence (DNA): TGTGCCAGCAGCTTAGGCCCCCGGGATACGCAGTATTTT. As protein: CASSLGPRDTQYF.

The V call is TRBV18, the J call TRBJ2-4, with 7 nucleotides matching TRBD1. Losses at the gene ends were 6 bases for V and 2 bases for J; bases not matched to a gene: 10. Germline V gene lookup returns CDR1 KGHSH and CDR2 LQKENI. The CDR3 loop spans 16 amino acids. The DNA of the CDR3 is TGTGCCAGCTCCCCCCGACAGGGTCCACCCAAAAACATTCAGTACTTC. Translation: CASSPRQGPPKNIQYF.